This entry features one T cell receptor (beta chain) sequence. The antigen remains undetermined. The data stem from a study of T cell repertoires in cytomegalovirus infection. Study-level background: CMV epitopes that were recently identified and HLA-C-restricted were used alongside well-studied HLA-B-restricted ones. The public TCR beta signatures pointed to both CMV infection and matching HLA type. Overall study findings and caveats: CMV-specific TCR beta clonotypes restricted by HLA-C dominated the ex vivo response.

MiXCR, run by TCRdb on the reads, gives a single entry per CDR3 protein. This table holds roughly 990,000 distinct CDR3 sequences, less than 40% found once. The CDR3 sequence is 15 residues long. With 6 bases clipped from V and 4 bases from J, the junction kept 8 bases outside the gene matches. Looked up from germline, CDR1 is SGHVS and CDR2 is FQNEAQ. Material: cultured CD8+ T cells from PBMCs, obtained from culture after CMV antigen stimulation. This TCR came from a human donor in good health (CMV status not recorded). Some clones in this sample may be carry-over from other donors' samples. V and J are TRBV7-8 and TRBJ2-3, with 9 nucleotides matching TRBD2. The CDR3 sequence is CASSSSGVVSDTQYF. DNA for the CDR3: TGTGCCAGCAGTTCTAGCGGGGTCGTGTCAGATACGCAGTATTTT.